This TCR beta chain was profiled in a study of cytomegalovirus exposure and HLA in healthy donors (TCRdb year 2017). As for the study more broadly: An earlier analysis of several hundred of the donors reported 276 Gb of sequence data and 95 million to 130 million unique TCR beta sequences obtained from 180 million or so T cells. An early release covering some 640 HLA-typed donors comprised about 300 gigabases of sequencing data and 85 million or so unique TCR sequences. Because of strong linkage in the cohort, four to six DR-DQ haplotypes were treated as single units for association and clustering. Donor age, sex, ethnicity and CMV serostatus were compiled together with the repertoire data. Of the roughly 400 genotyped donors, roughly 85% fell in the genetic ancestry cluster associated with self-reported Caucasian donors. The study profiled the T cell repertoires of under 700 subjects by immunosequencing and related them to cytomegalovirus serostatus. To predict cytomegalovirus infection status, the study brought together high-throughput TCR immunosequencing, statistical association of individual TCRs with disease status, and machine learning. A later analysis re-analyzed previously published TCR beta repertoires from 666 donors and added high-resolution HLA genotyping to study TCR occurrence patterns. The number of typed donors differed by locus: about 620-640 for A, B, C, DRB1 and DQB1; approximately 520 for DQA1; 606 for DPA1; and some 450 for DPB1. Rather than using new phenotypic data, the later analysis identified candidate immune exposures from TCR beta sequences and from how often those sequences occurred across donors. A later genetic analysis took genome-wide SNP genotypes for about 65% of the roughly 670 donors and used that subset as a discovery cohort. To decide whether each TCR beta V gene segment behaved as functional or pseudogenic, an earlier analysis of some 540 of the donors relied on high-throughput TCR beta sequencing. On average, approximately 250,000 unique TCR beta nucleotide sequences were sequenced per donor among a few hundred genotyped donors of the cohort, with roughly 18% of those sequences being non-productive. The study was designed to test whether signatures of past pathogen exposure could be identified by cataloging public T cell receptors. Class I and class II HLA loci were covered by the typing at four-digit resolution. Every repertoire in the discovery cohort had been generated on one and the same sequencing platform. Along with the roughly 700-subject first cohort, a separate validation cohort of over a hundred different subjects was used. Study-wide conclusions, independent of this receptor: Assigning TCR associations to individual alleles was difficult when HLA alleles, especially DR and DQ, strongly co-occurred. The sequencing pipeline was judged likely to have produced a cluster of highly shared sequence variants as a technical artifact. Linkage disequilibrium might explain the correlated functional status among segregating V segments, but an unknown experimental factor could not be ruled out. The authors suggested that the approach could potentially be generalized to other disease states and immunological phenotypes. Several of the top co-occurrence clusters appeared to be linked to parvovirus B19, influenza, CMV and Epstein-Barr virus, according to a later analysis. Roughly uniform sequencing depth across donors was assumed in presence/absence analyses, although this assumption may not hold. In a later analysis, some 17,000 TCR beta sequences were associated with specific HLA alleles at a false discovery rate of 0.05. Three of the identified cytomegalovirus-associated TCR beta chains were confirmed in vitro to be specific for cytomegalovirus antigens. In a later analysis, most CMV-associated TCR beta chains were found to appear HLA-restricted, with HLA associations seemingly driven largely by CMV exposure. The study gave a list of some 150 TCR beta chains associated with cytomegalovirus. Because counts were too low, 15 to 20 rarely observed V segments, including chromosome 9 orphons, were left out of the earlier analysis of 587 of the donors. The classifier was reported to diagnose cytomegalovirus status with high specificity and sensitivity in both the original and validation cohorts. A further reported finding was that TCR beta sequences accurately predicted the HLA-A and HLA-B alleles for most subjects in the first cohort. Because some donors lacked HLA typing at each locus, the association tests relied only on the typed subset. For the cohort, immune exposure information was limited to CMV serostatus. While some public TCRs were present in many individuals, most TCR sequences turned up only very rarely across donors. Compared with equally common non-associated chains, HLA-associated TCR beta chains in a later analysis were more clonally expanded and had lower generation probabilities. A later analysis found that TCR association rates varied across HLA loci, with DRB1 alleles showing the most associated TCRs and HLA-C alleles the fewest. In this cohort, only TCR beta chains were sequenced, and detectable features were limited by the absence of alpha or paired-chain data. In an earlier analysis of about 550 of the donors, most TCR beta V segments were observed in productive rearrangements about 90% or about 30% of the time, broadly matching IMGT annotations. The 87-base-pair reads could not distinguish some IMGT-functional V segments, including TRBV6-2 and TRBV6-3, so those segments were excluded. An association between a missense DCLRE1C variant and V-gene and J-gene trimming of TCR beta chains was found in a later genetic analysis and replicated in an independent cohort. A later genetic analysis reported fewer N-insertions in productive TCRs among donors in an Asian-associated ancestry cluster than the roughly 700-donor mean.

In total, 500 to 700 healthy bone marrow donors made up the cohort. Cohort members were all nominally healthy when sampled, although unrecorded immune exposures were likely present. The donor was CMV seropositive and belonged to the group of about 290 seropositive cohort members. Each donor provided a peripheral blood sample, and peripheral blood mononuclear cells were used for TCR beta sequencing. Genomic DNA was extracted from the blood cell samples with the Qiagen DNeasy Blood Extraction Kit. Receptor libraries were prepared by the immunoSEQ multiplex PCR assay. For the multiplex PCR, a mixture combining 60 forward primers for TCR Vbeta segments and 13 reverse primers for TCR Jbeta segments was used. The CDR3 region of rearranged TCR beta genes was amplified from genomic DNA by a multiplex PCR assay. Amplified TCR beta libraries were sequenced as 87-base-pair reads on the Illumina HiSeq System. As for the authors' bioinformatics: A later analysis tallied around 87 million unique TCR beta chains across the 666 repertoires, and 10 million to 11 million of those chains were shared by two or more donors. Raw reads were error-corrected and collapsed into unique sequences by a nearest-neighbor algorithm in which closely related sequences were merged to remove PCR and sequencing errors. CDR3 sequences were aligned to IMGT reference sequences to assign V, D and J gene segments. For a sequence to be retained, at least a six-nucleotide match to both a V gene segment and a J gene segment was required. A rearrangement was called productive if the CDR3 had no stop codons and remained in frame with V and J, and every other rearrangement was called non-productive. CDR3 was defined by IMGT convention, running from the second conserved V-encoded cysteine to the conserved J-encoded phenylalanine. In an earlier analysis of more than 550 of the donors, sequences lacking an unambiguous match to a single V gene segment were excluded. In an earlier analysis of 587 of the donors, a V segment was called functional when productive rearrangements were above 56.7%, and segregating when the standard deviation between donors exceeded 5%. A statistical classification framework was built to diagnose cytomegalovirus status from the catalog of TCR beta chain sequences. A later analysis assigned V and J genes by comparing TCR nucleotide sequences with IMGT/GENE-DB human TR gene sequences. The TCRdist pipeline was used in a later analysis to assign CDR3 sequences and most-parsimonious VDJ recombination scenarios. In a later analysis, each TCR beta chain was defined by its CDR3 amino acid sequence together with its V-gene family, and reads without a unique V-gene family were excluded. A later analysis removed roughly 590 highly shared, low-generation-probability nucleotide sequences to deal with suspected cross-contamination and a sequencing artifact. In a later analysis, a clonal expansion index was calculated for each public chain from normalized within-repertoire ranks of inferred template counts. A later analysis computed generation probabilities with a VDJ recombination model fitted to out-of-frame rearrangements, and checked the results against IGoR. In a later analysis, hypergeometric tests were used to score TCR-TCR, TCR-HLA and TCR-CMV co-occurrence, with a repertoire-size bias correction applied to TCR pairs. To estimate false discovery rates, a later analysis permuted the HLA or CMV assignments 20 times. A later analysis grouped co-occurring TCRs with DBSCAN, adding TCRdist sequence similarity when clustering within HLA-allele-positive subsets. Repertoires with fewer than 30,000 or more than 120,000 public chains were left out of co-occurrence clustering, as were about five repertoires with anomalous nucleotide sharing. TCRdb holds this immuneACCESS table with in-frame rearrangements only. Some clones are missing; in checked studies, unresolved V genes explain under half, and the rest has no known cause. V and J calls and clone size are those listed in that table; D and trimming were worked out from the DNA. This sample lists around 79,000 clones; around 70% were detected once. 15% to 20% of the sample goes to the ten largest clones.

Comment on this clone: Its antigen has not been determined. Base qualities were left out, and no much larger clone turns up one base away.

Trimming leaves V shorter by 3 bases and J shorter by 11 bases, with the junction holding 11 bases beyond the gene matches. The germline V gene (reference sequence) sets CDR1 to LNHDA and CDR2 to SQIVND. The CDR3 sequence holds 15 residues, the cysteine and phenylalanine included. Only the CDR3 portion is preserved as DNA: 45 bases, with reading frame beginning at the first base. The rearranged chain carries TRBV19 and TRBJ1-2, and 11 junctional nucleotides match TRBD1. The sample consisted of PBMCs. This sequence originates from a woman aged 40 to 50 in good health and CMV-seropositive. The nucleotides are TGTGCCAGTAGTATCCCCGGGACAGGGGGGAATATTTACACCTTC. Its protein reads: CASSIPGTGGNIYTF.